Only one count was recorded for the clone carrying this TCR beta chain. Its target is unknown. Time point in this sample: blood 2 weeks post-SBRT. Specified treatment: 15 Gy SBRT to primary tumor, nephrectomy 4 weeks later. Clones were read by immunoSEQ multiplex PCR, and TCRdb kept only the in-frame ones, dropping some. The data show some 50,000 clones, 80% seen once. This specimen comes from a study of radiation and T cells in renal cell carcinoma. Points from the study as a whole: From baseline, blood top tumor clonotypes peaked at 2 weeks post-radiation.

The CDR3 contains 12 residues. V lost 4 bases and J 7 bases, leaving 7 bases between the germline ends. Germline V gene data show CDR1 as SNHLY and CDR2 as FYNNEI. This specimen consisted of blood, obtained from a patient whose treatment included radiotherapy and nephrectomy. The chain has TRBV2 and TRBJ2-2; D is ambiguous. The source of this sequence is a woman between 70 and 85 years old with renal cell carcinoma. The CDR3 DNA reads TGTGCCAGCAGTGTACGAGGCGGGGAGCTGTTTTTT. Its protein product is CASSVRGGELFF.